This T cell receptor beta chain was captured in a study of blood T cell repertoires in COVID-19. Study-level background: Italy, Spain and the United States were the sources of the convalescent and acute COVID-19 samples. Sources were T cells, B-cell-depleted T cells, or PBMCs; the material itself was cDNA or gDNA.

Germline V gene lookup returns CDR1 LNHNV and CDR2 YYDKDF (reference sequence). The CDR3 spans 14 residues. The V end lost 2 bases, the J end lost 7 bases, and 12 bases lay between the germline ends. How the authors handled the data: Reference gene primer amplification yielded estimated nucleated cell counts. Data came from immunoSEQ multiplex PCR; TCRdb stores just in-frame clones and leaves some out. V, J and clone size are those of that table, while D and trimming were read from the DNA. The sample holds about 140,000 clones, around 86% seen once. This clonotype was sampled from a human donor in a cohort sampled during active COVID-19. The chain is built from TRBV15 and TRBJ1-5; possibly TRBD1 for D (5 bases). The sample taken for sequencing was peripheral blood. CDR3 sequence reads: CATSRSQGTQPQHF. The CDR3 DNA follows: TGTGCCACCAGCAGATCTCAGGGTACACAGCCCCAGCATTTT.